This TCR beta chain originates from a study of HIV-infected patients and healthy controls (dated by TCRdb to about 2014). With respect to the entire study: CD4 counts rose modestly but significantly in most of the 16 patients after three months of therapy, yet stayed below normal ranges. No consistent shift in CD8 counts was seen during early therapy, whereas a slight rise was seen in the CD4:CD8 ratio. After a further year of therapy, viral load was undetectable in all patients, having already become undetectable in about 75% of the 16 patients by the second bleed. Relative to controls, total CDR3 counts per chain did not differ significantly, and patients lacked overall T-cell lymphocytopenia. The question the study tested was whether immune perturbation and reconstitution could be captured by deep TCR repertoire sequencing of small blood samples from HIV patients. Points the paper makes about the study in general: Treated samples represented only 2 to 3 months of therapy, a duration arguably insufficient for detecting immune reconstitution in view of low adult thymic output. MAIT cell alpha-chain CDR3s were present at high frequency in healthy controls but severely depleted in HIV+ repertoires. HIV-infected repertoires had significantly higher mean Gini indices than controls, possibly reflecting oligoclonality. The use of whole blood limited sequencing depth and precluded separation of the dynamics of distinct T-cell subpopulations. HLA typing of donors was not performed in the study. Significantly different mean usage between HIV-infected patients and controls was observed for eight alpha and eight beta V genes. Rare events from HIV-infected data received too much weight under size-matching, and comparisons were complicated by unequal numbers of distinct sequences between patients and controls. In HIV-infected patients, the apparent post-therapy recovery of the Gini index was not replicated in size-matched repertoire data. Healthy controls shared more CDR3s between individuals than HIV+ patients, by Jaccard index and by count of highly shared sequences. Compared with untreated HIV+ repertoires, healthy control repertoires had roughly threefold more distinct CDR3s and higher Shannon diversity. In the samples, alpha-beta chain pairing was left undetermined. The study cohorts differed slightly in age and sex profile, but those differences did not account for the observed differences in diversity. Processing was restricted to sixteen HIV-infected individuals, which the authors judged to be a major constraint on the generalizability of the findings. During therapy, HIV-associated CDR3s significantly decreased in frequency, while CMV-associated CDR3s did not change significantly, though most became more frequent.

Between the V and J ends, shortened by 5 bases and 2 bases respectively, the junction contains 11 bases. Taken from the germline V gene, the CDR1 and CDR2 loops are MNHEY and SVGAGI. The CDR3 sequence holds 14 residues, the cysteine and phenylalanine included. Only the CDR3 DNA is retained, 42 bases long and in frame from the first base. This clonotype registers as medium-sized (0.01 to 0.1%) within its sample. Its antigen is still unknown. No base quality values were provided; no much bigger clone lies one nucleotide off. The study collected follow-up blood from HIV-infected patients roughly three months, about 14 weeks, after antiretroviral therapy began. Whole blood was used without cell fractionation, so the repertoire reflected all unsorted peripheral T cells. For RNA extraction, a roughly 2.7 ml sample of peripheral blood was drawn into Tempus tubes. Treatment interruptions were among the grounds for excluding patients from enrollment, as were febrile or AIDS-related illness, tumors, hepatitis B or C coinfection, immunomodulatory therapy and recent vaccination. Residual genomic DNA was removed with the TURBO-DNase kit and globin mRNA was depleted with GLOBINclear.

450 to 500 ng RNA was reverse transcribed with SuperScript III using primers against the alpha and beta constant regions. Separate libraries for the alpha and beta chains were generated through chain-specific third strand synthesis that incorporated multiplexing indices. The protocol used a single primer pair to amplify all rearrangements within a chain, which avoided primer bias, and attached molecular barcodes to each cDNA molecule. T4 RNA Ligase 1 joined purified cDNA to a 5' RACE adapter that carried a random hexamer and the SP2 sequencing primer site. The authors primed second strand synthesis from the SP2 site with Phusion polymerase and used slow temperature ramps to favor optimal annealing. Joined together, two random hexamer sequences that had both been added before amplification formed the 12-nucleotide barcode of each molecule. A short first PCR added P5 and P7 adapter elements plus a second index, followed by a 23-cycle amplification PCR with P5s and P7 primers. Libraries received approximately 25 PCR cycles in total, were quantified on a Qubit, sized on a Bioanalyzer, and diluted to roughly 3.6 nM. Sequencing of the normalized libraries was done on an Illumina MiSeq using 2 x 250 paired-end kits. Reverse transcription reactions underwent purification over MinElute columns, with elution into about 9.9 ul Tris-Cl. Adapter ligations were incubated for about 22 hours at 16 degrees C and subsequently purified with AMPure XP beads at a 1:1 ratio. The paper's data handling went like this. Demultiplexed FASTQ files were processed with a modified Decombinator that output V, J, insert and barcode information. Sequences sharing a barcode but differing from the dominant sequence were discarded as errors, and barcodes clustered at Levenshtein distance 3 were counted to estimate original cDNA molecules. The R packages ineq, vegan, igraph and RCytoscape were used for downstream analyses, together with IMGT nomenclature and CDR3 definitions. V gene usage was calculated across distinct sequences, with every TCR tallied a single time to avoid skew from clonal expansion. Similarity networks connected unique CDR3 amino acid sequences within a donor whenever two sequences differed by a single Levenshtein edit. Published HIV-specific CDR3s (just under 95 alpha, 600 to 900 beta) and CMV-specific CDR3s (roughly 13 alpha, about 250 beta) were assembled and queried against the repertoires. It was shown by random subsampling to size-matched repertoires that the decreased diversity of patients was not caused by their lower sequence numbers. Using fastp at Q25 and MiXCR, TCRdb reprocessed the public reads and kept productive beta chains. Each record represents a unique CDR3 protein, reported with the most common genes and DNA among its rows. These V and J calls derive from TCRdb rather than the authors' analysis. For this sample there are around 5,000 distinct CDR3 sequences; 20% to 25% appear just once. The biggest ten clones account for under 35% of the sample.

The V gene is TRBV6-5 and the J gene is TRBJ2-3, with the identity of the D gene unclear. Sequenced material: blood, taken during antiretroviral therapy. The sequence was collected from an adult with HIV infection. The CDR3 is CASSANSHTDTQYF. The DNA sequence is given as TGTGCCAGCAGTGCTAACTCGCACACAGATACGCAGTATTTT.